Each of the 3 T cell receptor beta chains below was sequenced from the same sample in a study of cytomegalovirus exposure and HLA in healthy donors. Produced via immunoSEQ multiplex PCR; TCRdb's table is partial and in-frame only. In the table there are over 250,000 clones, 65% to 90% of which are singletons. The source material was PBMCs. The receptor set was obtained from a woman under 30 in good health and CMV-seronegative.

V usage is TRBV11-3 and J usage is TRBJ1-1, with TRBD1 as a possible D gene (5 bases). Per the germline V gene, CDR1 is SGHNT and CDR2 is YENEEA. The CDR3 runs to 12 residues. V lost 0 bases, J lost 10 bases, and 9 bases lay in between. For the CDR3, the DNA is TGTGCCAGCAGCTTAGATCTGGGGGGAGCTTTCTTT. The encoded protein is CASSLDLGGAFF.

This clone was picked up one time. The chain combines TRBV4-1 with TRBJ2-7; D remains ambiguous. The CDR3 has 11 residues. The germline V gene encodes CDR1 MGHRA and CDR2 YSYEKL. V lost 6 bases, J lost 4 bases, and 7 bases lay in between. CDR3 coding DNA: TGCGCCAGCAGGCGCGGATACGAGCAGTACTTC. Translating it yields CASRRGYEQYF.

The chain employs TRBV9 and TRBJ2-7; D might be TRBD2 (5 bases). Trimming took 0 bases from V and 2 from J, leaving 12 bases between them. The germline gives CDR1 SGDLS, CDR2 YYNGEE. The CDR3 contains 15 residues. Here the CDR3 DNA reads TGTGCCAGCAGCGTAGGCGGGCCCGACCCCTACGAGCAGTACTTC. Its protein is CASSVGGPDPYEQYF.